These T cell receptor beta chains were read from a single sample in a study of cytomegalovirus exposure and HLA in healthy donors. Sequencing used immunoSEQ multiplex PCR; TCRdb keeps in-frame clones, though not all of them. The sample has approximately 200,000 clones, 84% seen once. What was sequenced was PBMCs. These TCRs come from a woman aged 30 to 39 in good health and CMV-seropositive. Each CDR3 is given with its conserved first and last residue. The D gene is left open where the match is weak. Clone size is not always given. Where it is, it says once, few, many or a class for expanded clones.

V gene: TRBV5-4
clone size: .
J gene: TRBJ2-7
D gene: TRBD2
CDR3 protein: CASRAGLAGGGYEQYF
CDR3 DNA: TGTGCCAGCAGGGCGGGACTAGCGGGAGGCGGGTACGAGCAGTACTTC

V gene: TRBV6-1
clone size: .
J gene: TRBJ1-4
D gene: .
CDR3 protein: CASSLLPNIDEKLFF
CDR3 DNA: TGTGCCAGCAGCCTCCTTCCCAACATCGATGAAAAACTGTTTTTT

V gene: TRBV30
clone size: .
J gene: TRBJ1-3
D gene: .
CDR3 protein: CASPGISGNTIYF
CDR3 DNA: TGTGCCTCCCCCGGGATCTCTGGAAACACCATATATTTT

V gene: TRBV29-1
clone size: .
J gene: TRBJ1-4
D gene: .
CDR3 protein: CSVGRDHEKLFF
CDR3 DNA: TGCAGCGTTGGGAGGGACCATGAAAAACTGTTTTTT

V gene: TRBV28
clone size: once
J gene: TRBJ2-2
D gene: .
CDR3 protein: CASSSTHTGLTTGELFF
CDR3 DNA: TGTGCCAGCAGTTCCACTCATACGGGACTGACGACCGGGGAGCTGTTTTTT

V gene: TRBV9
clone size: .
J gene: TRBJ1-4
D gene: .
CDR3 protein: CASSKQGTNEKLFF
CDR3 DNA: TGTGCCAGCAGTAAACAGGGCACCAATGAAAAACTGTTTTTT

V gene: TRBV25-1
clone size: .
J gene: TRBJ2-3
D gene: .
CDR3 protein: CASSASTSGFSTDTQYF
CDR3 DNA: TGTGCCAGCAGTGCATCGACGTCCGGGTTCAGCACAGATACGCAGTATTTT

V gene: TRBV11-3
clone size: few
J gene: TRBJ1-1
D gene: .
CDR3 protein: CASSLAGTNTEAFF
CDR3 DNA: TGTGCCAGCAGCTTAGCAGGAACGAACACTGAAGCTTTCTTT

V gene: TRBV27
clone size: .
J gene: TRBJ2-7
D gene: .
CDR3 protein: CASSFRGGVTGSFVSPYEQYF
CDR3 DNA: TGTGCCAGCAGTTTTCGGGGTGGTGTGACAGGTTCATTCGTTAGCCCCTACGAGCAGTACTTC

V gene: TRBV6-1
clone size: .
J gene: TRBJ1-2
D gene: TRBD1
CDR3 protein: CASSEFDREWGYTF
CDR3 DNA: TGTGCCAGCAGTGAGTTCGACAGGGAGTGGGGCTACACCTTC

V gene: TRBV6-5
clone size: once
J gene: TRBJ1-2
D gene: .
CDR3 protein: CASSYTGIGGYTF
CDR3 DNA: TGTGCCAGCAGTTATACAGGGATAGGAGGCTACACCTTC

V gene: TRBV27
clone size: few
J gene: TRBJ2-7
D gene: TRBD2
CDR3 protein: CASSLTSGSYEQYF
CDR3 DNA: TGTGCCAGCTCCCTGACTAGCGGGAGTTACGAGCAGTACTTC

V gene: TRBV5-1
clone size: once
J gene: TRBJ2-1
D gene: .
CDR3 protein: CASSFTGIDEQFF
CDR3 DNA: TGCGCCAGCAGCTTTACAGGGATCGATGAGCAGTTCTTC

V gene: TRBV7-8
clone size: .
J gene: TRBJ1-4
D gene: .
CDR3 protein: CASSLARPREEKLFF
CDR3 DNA: TGTGCCAGCAGCTTAGCGCGCCCTCGGGAGGAAAAACTGTTTTTT

V gene: TRBV2
clone size: .
J gene: TRBJ2-1
D gene: TRBD2
CDR3 protein: CASHLAARPNHHEQFF
CDR3 DNA: TGTGCCAGCCACCTAGCGGCACGTCCCAACCACCATGAGCAGTTCTTC

V gene: TRBV6-1
clone size: .
J gene: TRBJ2-7
D gene: TRBD2
CDR3 protein: CASSSMSGDVQYF
CDR3 DNA: TGTGCCAGCAGTTCTATGAGCGGGGATGTGCAGTACTTC

V gene: TRBV6-8
clone size: .
J gene: TRBJ1-1
D gene: TRBD1
CDR3 protein: CAGRRQGVSLTEAFF
CDR3 DNA: TGTGCCGGGCGTAGACAGGGTGTTTCGCTCACTGAAGCTTTCTTT

V gene: TRBV5-1
clone size: .
J gene: TRBJ2-7
D gene: .
CDR3 protein: CASSLERTGEQYF
CDR3 DNA: TGCGCCAGCAGCTTGGAACGGACGGGAGAGCAGTACTTC

V gene: TRBV28
clone size: .
J gene: TRBJ2-1
D gene: TRBD2
CDR3 protein: CASIGGGTQFF
CDR3 DNA: TGTGCCAGCATTGGCGGGGGGACTCAGTTCTTC

V gene: TRBV28
clone size: .
J gene: TRBJ1-2
D gene: .
CDR3 protein: CASSPTGSNPSNYGYTF
CDR3 DNA: TGTGCCAGCAGCCCCACAGGGAGCAATCCCTCTAACTATGGCTACACCTTC

V gene: TRBV5-1
clone size: .
J gene: TRBJ1-1
D gene: .
CDR3 protein: CASSLDAGDTEAFF
CDR3 DNA: TGCGCCAGCAGCTTGGACGCAGGGGATACTGAAGCTTTCTTT

V gene: TRBV25-1
clone size: once
J gene: TRBJ2-2
D gene: TRBD1
CDR3 protein: CASSDRTTGVDTGELFF
CDR3 DNA: TGTGCCAGCAGTGACCGAACTACAGGGGTGGACACCGGGGAGCTGTTTTTT

V gene: TRBV5-4
clone size: .
J gene: TRBJ1-1
D gene: .
CDR3 protein: CASSFIGHLTEAFF
CDR3 DNA: TGTGCCAGCAGCTTTATCGGACACCTCACTGAAGCTTTCTTT

V gene: TRBV7-9
clone size: .
J gene: TRBJ2-1
D gene: TRBD2
CDR3 protein: CASSVSGSDEQFF
CDR3 DNA: TGTGCCAGCAGCGTTAGCGGGAGCGATGAGCAGTTCTTC

V gene: TRBV6-5
clone size: .
J gene: TRBJ2-7
D gene: .
CDR3 protein: CASSPDRRLAYEQYF
CDR3 DNA: TGTGCCAGCAGCCCCGACAGAAGACTCGCCTACGAGCAGTACTTC

V gene: TRBV6-5
clone size: .
J gene: TRBJ1-5
D gene: TRBD1
CDR3 protein: CASSRTGLNQPQHF
CDR3 DNA: TGTGCCAGCAGTAGGACAGGGCTGAATCAGCCCCAGCATTTT

V gene: TRBV29-1
clone size: .
J gene: TRBJ2-6
D gene: .
CDR3 protein: CSVTSGANVLTF
CDR3 DNA: TGCAGCGTGACATCTGGGGCCAACGTCCTGACTTTC

V gene: TRBV27
clone size: .
J gene: TRBJ1-4
D gene: TRBD1
CDR3 protein: CASSRRGTGANVEKLFF
CDR3 DNA: TGTGCCAGCAGTCGACGGGGGACAGGGGCCAACGTGGAAAAACTGTTTTTT

V gene: TRBV7-9
clone size: .
J gene: TRBJ1-2
D gene: .
CDR3 protein: CASSHGAGDGYTF
CDR3 DNA: TGTGCCAGCAGTCACGGCGCGGGGGATGGCTACACCTTC

V gene: TRBV2
clone size: .
J gene: TRBJ1-1
D gene: .
CDR3 protein: CASSVQVEAFF
CDR3 DNA: TGTGCCAGCAGTGTGCAGGTGGAAGCTTTCTTT

V gene: TRBV5-8
clone size: .
J gene: TRBJ2-5
D gene: TRBD2
CDR3 protein: CASSLAGTSETQYF
CDR3 DNA: TGTGCCAGCAGCTTGGCCGGGACTAGTGAGACCCAGTACTTC

V gene: TRBV6-1
clone size: .
J gene: TRBJ2-5
D gene: .
CDR3 protein: CASSPRVWETQYF
CDR3 DNA: TGTGCCAGCAGTCCCAGGGTTTGGGAGACCCAGTACTTC

V gene: TRBV14
clone size: .
J gene: TRBJ2-1
D gene: TRBD2
CDR3 protein: CASSQGRLAGFVRNEQFF
CDR3 DNA: TGTGCCAGCAGCCAAGGGAGACTAGCTGGTTTCGTGAGGAATGAGCAGTTCTTC

V gene: TRBV18
clone size: once
J gene: TRBJ2-2
D gene: .
CDR3 protein: CASSPGGQGTGELFF
CDR3 DNA: TGTGCCAGCTCACCTGGGGGACAAGGAACCGGGGAGCTGTTTTTT

V gene: TRBV19
clone size: .
J gene: TRBJ1-5
D gene: .
CDR3 protein: CASSTWGDSPQHF
CDR3 DNA: TGTGCCAGTAGTACGTGGGGGGATTCGCCCCAGCATTTT

V gene: TRBV2
clone size: .
J gene: TRBJ2-1
D gene: TRBD2
CDR3 protein: CASSERLAGGGEQFF
CDR3 DNA: TGTGCCAGCAGTGAACGACTAGCGGGTGGGGGGGAGCAGTTCTTC

V gene: TRBV29-1
clone size: .
J gene: TRBJ2-3
D gene: TRBD2
CDR3 protein: CSVEDISGRARGTDTQYF
CDR3 DNA: TGCAGCGTTGAAGATATTAGCGGGAGGGCCCGCGGCACAGATACGCAGTATTTT

V gene: TRBV5-1
clone size: once
J gene: TRBJ2-1
D gene: .
CDR3 protein: CASSLVTDGDEQFF
CDR3 DNA: TGCGCCAGCAGCTTGGTGACAGACGGCGATGAGCAGTTCTTC

V gene: TRBV25-1
clone size: .
J gene: TRBJ2-5
D gene: TRBD1
CDR3 protein: CASSERGQGETQYF
CDR3 DNA: TGTGCCAGCAGTGAAAGGGGGCAGGGAGAGACCCAGTACTTC

V gene: TRBV4-1
clone size: once
J gene: TRBJ2-5
D gene: TRBD2
CDR3 protein: CASSQGLAGAGETQYF
CDR3 DNA: TGCGCCAGCAGCCAAGGACTAGCGGGAGCCGGGGAGACCCAGTACTTC

V gene: TRBV4-1
clone size: .
J gene: TRBJ2-2
D gene: TRBD2
CDR3 protein: CASRPTLSLAGGWNTGELFF
CDR3 DNA: TGCGCCAGCAGACCCACACTATCACTAGCGGGAGGGTGGAACACCGGGGAGCTGTTTTTT

V gene: TRBV5-1
clone size: .
J gene: TRBJ2-3
D gene: TRBD2
CDR3 protein: CASSLSAGGVTDTQYF
CDR3 DNA: TGCGCCAGCAGCTTGTCGGCGGGAGGGGTCACAGATACGCAGTATTTT

V gene: TRBV18
clone size: .
J gene: TRBJ1-1
D gene: TRBD1
CDR3 protein: CASSPQGQITEAFF
CDR3 DNA: TGTGCCAGCTCACCACAGGGACAGATCACTGAAGCTTTCTTT

V gene: TRBV6-5
clone size: .
J gene: TRBJ2-7
D gene: TRBD1
CDR3 protein: CASRKGGTGTYEQYF
CDR3 DNA: TGTGCCAGCAGAAAAGGGGGGACAGGGACCTACGAGCAGTACTTC

V gene: TRBV29-1
clone size: .
J gene: TRBJ2-2
D gene: .
CDR3 protein: CSVSFGDSSTGELFF
CDR3 DNA: TGCAGCGTTTCCTTTGGGGACTCATCCACCGGGGAGCTGTTTTTT

V gene: TRBV5-1
clone size: .
J gene: TRBJ1-5
D gene: TRBD1
CDR3 protein: CASSSGQDHQPQHF
CDR3 DNA: TGCGCCAGCAGCTCGGGACAGGACCATCAGCCCCAGCATTTT

V gene: TRBV29-1
clone size: few
J gene: TRBJ1-1
D gene: .
CDR3 protein: CSVAGVEAFF
CDR3 DNA: TGCAGCGTTGCCGGGGTGGAAGCTTTCTTT

V gene: TRBV27
clone size: .
J gene: TRBJ1-3
D gene: .
CDR3 protein: CASSPISGNTIYF
CDR3 DNA: TGTGCCAGCAGCCCCATCTCTGGAAACACCATATATTTT

V gene: TRBV7-3
clone size: once
J gene: TRBJ2-1
D gene: TRBD2
CDR3 protein: CASSLGGLAEQFF
CDR3 DNA: TGTGCCAGCAGCTTGGGTGGACTAGCAGAGCAGTTCTTC

V gene: TRBV2
clone size: .
J gene: TRBJ1-1
D gene: TRBD1
CDR3 protein: CASSTTGRSVTEAFF
CDR3 DNA: TGTGCCAGCAGTACGACAGGGCGATCTGTAACTGAAGCTTTCTTT

V gene: TRBV28
clone size: once
J gene: TRBJ1-2
D gene: TRBD1
CDR3 protein: CASSQTGEGYTF
CDR3 DNA: TGTGCCAGCAGCCAGACAGGGGAAGGCTACACCTTC

V gene: TRBV2
clone size: .
J gene: TRBJ1-5
D gene: .
CDR3 protein: CASSVETSNQPQHF
CDR3 DNA: TGTGCCAGCAGTGTGGAGACTAGCAATCAGCCCCAGCATTTT

V gene: TRBV14
clone size: .
J gene: TRBJ1-1
D gene: .
CDR3 protein: CASRTLLNTEAFF
CDR3 DNA: TGTGCCAGCAGAACTCTTTTGAACACTGAAGCTTTCTTT

V gene: TRBV6-1
clone size: .
J gene: TRBJ1-2
D gene: .
CDR3 protein: CASSELFQGGYTF
CDR3 DNA: TGTGCCAGCAGTGAATTGTTCCAGGGCGGCTACACCTTC

V gene: TRBV9
clone size: .
J gene: TRBJ2-4
D gene: .
CDR3 protein: CASSVGALRGNIQYF
CDR3 DNA: TGTGCCAGCAGCGTAGGGGCTCTGAGGGGGAACATTCAGTACTTC

V gene: TRBV28
clone size: .
J gene: TRBJ2-7
D gene: .
CDR3 protein: CASSLPGVGYEQYF
CDR3 DNA: TGTGCCAGCAGTTTACCAGGCGTGGGCTACGAGCAGTACTTC

V gene: TRBV4-1
clone size: .
J gene: TRBJ2-5
D gene: .
CDR3 protein: CASSLAFRGLETQYF
CDR3 DNA: TGCGCCAGCAGCCTAGCCTTTAGGGGTTTGGAGACCCAGTACTTC